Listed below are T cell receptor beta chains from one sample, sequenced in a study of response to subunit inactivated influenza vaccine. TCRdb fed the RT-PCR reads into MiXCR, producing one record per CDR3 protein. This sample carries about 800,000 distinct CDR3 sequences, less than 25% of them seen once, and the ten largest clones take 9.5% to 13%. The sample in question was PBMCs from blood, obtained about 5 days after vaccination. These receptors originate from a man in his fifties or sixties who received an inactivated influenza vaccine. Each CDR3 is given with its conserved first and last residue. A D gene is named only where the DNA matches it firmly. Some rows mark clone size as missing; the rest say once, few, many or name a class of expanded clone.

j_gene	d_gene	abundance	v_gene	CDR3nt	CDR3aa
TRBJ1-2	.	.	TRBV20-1	TGCAGTGCCCAGACGGGTCCGTATGGCTACACCTTC	CSAQTGPYGYTF
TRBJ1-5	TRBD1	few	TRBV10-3	TGTGCCATCAGCGGGACAGACTATAGCAATCAGCCCCAGCATTTT	CAISGTDYSNQPQHF
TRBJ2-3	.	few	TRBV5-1	TGCGCCAGCAGCTTAGGGGAGATTGGGCTTAAGGAGTATTTT	CASSLGEIGLKEYF
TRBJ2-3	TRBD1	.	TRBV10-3	TGTGCCATCAGTGTGGGACAGGGCTGGACAGATACGCAGTATTTT	CAISVGQGWTDTQYF
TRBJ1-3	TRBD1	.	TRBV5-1	TGCGCCAGCAGCCGAGACAGGGGAGGAGGAAACACCATATATTTT	CASSRDRGGGNTIYF
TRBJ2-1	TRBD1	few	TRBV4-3	TGCGCCAGCAGCCAGGACAGGGGAACCTACAATGAGCAGTTCTTC	CASSQDRGTYNEQFF
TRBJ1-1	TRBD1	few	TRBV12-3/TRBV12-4	TGTGCCAGCACCGAATTCCGGGGACAGCTGAACACTGAAGCTTTCTTT	CASTEFRGQLNTEAFF
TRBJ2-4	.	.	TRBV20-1	TGCAGTGCTAGTTCCCTCCTAGGAGACATTAAGTACTTC	CSASSLLGDIKYF
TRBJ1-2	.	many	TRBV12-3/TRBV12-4	TGTGCCAGCAGCCCACGGGGCACGGGCTACACCTTC	CASSPRGTGYTF
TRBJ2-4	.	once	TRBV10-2	TGCGCCAGCAGAGCGTTTGGGGGGCAGAGGAACATTCAGTACTTC	CASRAFGGQRNIQYF
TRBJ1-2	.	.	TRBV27	TGTGCCAGCAGAGCAACCGGGAGATCATATGGCTACACCTTC	CASRATGRSYGYTF
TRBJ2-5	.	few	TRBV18	TGTGCCAGCTCAACACAGGAAAGCGTAGAGACCCAGTACTTC	CASSTQESVETQYF
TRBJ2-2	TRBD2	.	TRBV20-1	TGCAGTGCTCTGACCGGGACTAGCGCCGGGGAGCTGTTTTTT	CSALTGTSAGELFF
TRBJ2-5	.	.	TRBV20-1	TGCAGTGCTAGGCCAGGGGGGCTTATAGAGACCCAGTACTTC	CSARPGGLIETQYF
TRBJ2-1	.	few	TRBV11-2	TGTGCCAGCAGCTTACGTAATAGCGAGGATGAGCAGTTCTTC	CASSLRNSEDEQFF
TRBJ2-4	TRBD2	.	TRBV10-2	TGCGCCAGCAGTGCCAGTCGGTTGGGAGGGCTAGCCAAAAACATTCAGTACTTC	CASSASRLGGLAKNIQYF
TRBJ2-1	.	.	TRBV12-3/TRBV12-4	TGTGCCAGCAGTCTCTACCCGGGACTGGATTACAATGAGCAGTTCTTC	CASSLYPGLDYNEQFF
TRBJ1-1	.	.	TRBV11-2	TGTGCCAGCAGCTTAGCGGCAGAAATCCCGAACACTGAAGCTTTCTTT	CASSLAAEIPNTEAFF
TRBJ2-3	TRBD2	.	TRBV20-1	TGCAGTGCCGGGGGGGCCGACCAAGATACGCAGTATTTT	CSAGGADQDTQYF
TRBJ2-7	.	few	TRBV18	TGTGCCAGCTCCCCTGCCCGGGAGTCCTACGAGCAGTACTTC	CASSPARESYEQYF
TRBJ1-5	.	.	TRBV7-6	TGTGCCAGCTCTGGGCACCCCTTCAATCAGCCCCAGCATTTT	CASSGHPFNQPQHF
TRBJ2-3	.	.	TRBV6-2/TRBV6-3	TGTGCCAGCAGTTACAGAGGGATCACAGATACGCAGTATTTT	CASSYRGITDTQYF
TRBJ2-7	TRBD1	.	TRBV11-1	TGTGCCAGCAGTATTTCCTCGACAGGGGGGTACGAGCAGTACTTC	CASSISSTGGYEQYF
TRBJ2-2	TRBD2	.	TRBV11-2	TGTGCCAGCAGCTTAGACCTAGCGGGAGGGAGCAGCGGGGAGCTGTTTTTT	CASSLDLAGGSSGELFF
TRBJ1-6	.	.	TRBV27	TGTGCCAGCGGACGGGACAATCACAAACGGAGCACCTATAATTCACCCCTCCACTTT	CASGRDNHKRSTYNSPLHF
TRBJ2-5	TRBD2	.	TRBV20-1	TGCAGTGCTAGTTCTAGCGGGAGGGCCCAAGAGACCCAGTACTTC	CSASSSGRAQETQYF
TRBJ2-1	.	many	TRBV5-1	TGCGCCAGCAGCTCCCGGACTGAATTGTATGAGCAGTTCTTC	CASSSRTELYEQFF